The 9 T cell receptor beta chains in this list originate from one sample, sequenced in a study of T cell repertoires in cytomegalovirus infection. No antigen has been assigned to these receptors. Via MiXCR, TCRdb re-called the reads, giving one row per CDR3 protein. The sample contains approximately 990,000 distinct CDR3 sequences, about 33% of which appear only once. The sequenced sample was cultured CD8+ T cells from PBMCs, obtained from culture after CMV antigen stimulation. The receptors here all came from a human donor in good health (CMV status not recorded). Some clones in this sample may be carry-over from other donors' samples.

This clonotype was seen only a few times. The chain recombines TRBV12-3 or TRBV12-4 with TRBJ2-3; D is tentatively TRBD1 or TRBD2 (5 bases each). This CDR3 is 15 amino acids long. Trimming removed 7 bases from V and 2 bases from J, with 16 bases in between. CDR3 loop: CASNLHAGTTDTQYF. In nucleotides, the CDR3 is TGTGCCAGCAACCTTCACGCAGGGACCACAGATACGCAGTATTTT.

This clonotype was seen repeatedly, ten times or more. V usage is TRBV7-2 and J usage is TRBJ1-5; TRBD1 agrees at 7 bases. V was clipped by 3 bases and J by 2 bases; unmatched bases: 10. Germline V gives CDR1 SGHTA, CDR2 FQGNSA. The CDR3 consists of 17 residues. The CDR3 spells CASSFVGGGGGNQPQHF. The CDR3 bases are TGTGCCAGCAGCTTCGTAGGAGGGGGCGGGGGCAATCAGCCCCAGCATTTT.

Ten or more counts support this clonotype. The genes are TRBV7-8 and TRBJ2-1; 7 bases are shared with TRBD1. Germline V gene lookup returns CDR1 SGHVS and CDR2 FQNEAQ. V gave up 5 bases and J gave up 3 bases; unmatched junction bases: 7. The CDR3 is 15 residues long. CDR3 loop: CASSLGTDLYNEQFF. CDR3 sequence (DNA): TGTGCCAGCAGCCTGGGGACAGATCTCTACAATGAGCAGTTCTTC.

The rearrangement joins TRBV15 to TRBJ2-1; D possibly corresponds to TRBD2 (7 bases). Germline lookup yields CDR1 LNHNV and CDR2 YYDKDF (reference sequence). This CDR3 contains 16 residues. The V gene lost 3 bases and the J gene lost 5 bases, with 17 bases spanning the gap. DNA for the CDR3: TGTGCCACCAGCAGTCTAGAGGGGGGGCAGGACAATGAGCAGTTCTTC. Amino acid sequence: CATSSLEGGQDNEQFF. Looking up the rest from reference TRBV15 and TRBJ2-1 gives the full variable domain: DAMVIQNPRYQVTQFGKPVTLSCSQTLNHNVMYWYQQKSSQAPKLLFHYYDKDFNNEADTPDNFQSRRPNTSFCFLDIRSPGLGDTAMYLCATSSLEGGQDNEQFFGPGTRLTVL.

This clonotype has just a few counts. This chain joins TRBV15 and TRBJ2-1; possibly TRBD1 for D (5 bases). The CDR3 has 16 amino acids. Germline CDR1 and CDR2: LNHNV and YYDKDF (reference sequence). The V and J ends lost 1 base and 9 bases respectively, with 19 bases between them. The CDR3 spells CATSRAFGPQGIEQFF. The CDR3 DNA reads TGTGCCACCAGCAGAGCCTTCGGGCCGCAGGGAATTGAGCAGTTCTTC.

This clonotype has a handful of counts. The chain employs TRBV7-9 and TRBJ2-1; D is undetermined. This CDR3 spans 12 amino acids. V was trimmed by 1 base and J by 11 bases, leaving 9 bases between them. Germline V gives CDR1 SEHNR, CDR2 FQNEAQ (reference sequence). The CDR3 is CASSLGARKQFF. The CDR3 DNA reads TGTGCCAGCAGCTTAGGCGCGAGGAAGCAGTTCTTC.

This clonotype was counted many times. V and J are TRBV6-5 and TRBJ2-1; D gene uncertain. This CDR3 spans 14 amino acids. Germline-derived CDR1 and CDR2 are MNHEY and SVGAGI. V lost 5 bases and J lost 4, with 12 bases in between. The CDR3 DNA follows: TGTGCCAGCAGTCGACAAGGACCATACAATGAGCAGTTCTTC. It translates to CASSRQGPYNEQFF.

This chain links TRBV2 with TRBJ2-2; a weak D match, TRBD1 (6 bases). Trimming removed 9 bases from V and 1 base from J, with 12 bases in between. Per the germline V gene, CDR1 is SNHLY and CDR2 is FYNNEI. This CDR3 is 14 amino acids long. CDR3 in amino acids: CARDSEKNTGELFF. The CDR3 DNA reads as TGTGCCAGGGACAGTGAGAAGAACACCGGGGAGCTGTTTTTT.

This chain connects TRBV7-8 to TRBJ2-7; 7 nucleotides line up with TRBD2. The length of the CDR3 is 14 residues. J gave up 4 bases and V 7 bases, and 10 bases lay outside the gene matches. The germline V gene has CDR1 SGHVS and CDR2 FQNEAQ. The CDR3 protein is CASTDPREGYEQYV. The CDR3 DNA reads as TGTGCCAGCACCGACCCAAGGGAGGGTTACGAGCAGTACGTC.